Listed below are T cell receptor beta chains from one sample, sequenced in a study of blood T cells in healthy people across ages. TCRdb re-analysed the 5' RACE reads in MiXCR, keeping a single row per CDR3 protein. The sample consists of about 930,000 distinct CDR3 sequences, roughly 29% of them appearing once. This sample was shared with a second study, whose subject was T cells of mothers and their children.

Input material: blood. All receptors derive from a woman aged 40 to 50 in good health. The CDR3 runs from the conserved cysteine through the conserved F or W. The D gene is left open where the match is weak. Some rows mark clone size as missing; the rest say once, few, many or name a class of expanded clone.

V	D	J	size	CDR3	DNA
TRBV5-8	NA	TRBJ2-7	many	CASSLTGQPSYEQYF	TGTGCCAGCAGCTTGACAGGACAGCCATCCTACGAGCAGTACTTC
TRBV5-1	NA	TRBJ1-4	NA	CASSAGPQSNEKLFF	TGCGCCAGCAGCGCGGGACCGCAATCCAATGAAAAACTGTTTTTT
TRBV4-3	TRBD1	TRBJ1-2	few	CASGSGQGGGYTF	TGCGCCAGCGGCTCGGGACAGGGGGGTGGCTACACCTTC
TRBV14	NA	TRBJ2-3	few	CASSKTKATQYF	TGTGCCAGCAGCAAGACTAAGGCTACGCAGTATTTT
TRBV13	NA	TRBJ1-1	NA	CASSTQATEAFF	TGTGCCAGCAGCACCCAGGCCACTGAAGCTTTCTTT
TRBV7-9	TRBD1	TRBJ2-7	few	CATDKSPGTANYEQYF	TGTGCAACCGATAAATCCCCCGGGACAGCGAATTACGAGCAGTACTTC
TRBV10-3	NA	TRBJ1-1	NA	CAIRDPGEVTEAFF	TGTGCCATCAGAGACCCAGGGGAGGTCACTGAAGCTTTCTTT
TRBV18	TRBD2	TRBJ2-1	NA	CASSRGTSANEQFF	TGTGCCAGCTCACGCGGGACTAGTGCCAATGAGCAGTTCTTC
TRBV4-3	TRBD1	TRBJ2-7	NA	CASSQAYPGQDLYEQYF	TGCGCCAGCAGCCAAGCTTATCCGGGACAGGACCTCTACGAGCAGTACTTC
TRBV6-1	NA	TRBJ2-6	many	CASSEYVSSGANVLTF	TGTGCCAGCAGTGAATATGTAAGCTCTGGGGCCAACGTCCTGACTTTC
TRBV6-5	NA	TRBJ1-2	few	CASSYSRTDVYGYTF	TGTGCCAGCAGTTACTCTCGGACCGATGTCTATGGCTACACCTTC
TRBV7-8	NA	TRBJ1-2	NA	CASSLASDYGYTF	TGTGCCAGCAGCTTAGCTTCGGACTATGGCTACACCTTC
TRBV12-3/TRBV12-4	NA	TRBJ1-6	many	CASSSGTYYSPLHF	TGTGCCAGCAGTTCCGGGACGTATTACTCACCCCTCCACTTT
TRBV2	NA	TRBJ2-6	few	CASAQGLGANVLTF	TGTGCCAGCGCCCAGGGGCTTGGGGCCAACGTCCTGACTTTC
TRBV9	TRBD2	TRBJ2-5	NA	CASSASPGRGQETQYF	TGTGCCAGCAGCGCCTCTCCAGGGCGGGGGCAAGAGACCCAGTACTTC
TRBV15	NA	TRBJ2-7	many	CATSREGVYEQYF	TGTGCCACCAGCAGAGAGGGGGTTTACGAGCAGTACTTC
TRBV20-1	TRBD1	TRBJ2-2	NA	CSAAPTGTNTGELFF	TGCAGTGCCGCCCCGACAGGGACGAACACCGGGGAGCTGTTTTTT
TRBV5-1	NA	TRBJ1-2	NA	CASSLVAMTLNRDYGYTF	TGCGCCAGCAGCTTGGTGGCCATGACTCTCAACAGGGACTATGGCTACACCTTC
TRBV28	NA	TRBJ2-7	many	CASSLGTRNYEQYF	TGTGCCAGCAGTTTAGGGACAAGAAACTACGAGCAGTACTTC
TRBV4-2	NA	TRBJ2-7	NA	CASSQEQTGQYEQYF	TGTGCCAGCAGCCAAGAGCAAACAGGACAGTACGAGCAGTACTTC
TRBV28	NA	TRBJ2-1	NA	CASSYPGGSYNEQFF	TGTGCCAGCAGTTACCCCGGCGGCTCCTACAATGAGCAGTTCTTC
TRBV13	NA	TRBJ1-6	few	CASNRGAYGSPLHF	TGTGCCAGCAATCGGGGGGCGTATGGGTCACCCCTCCACTTT
TRBV28	NA	TRBJ1-2	NA	CASSLPRQGGIGYTF	TGTGCCAGCAGTCTCCCTCGCCAGGGTGGTATAGGCTACACCTTC
TRBV20-1	NA	TRBJ1-1	many	CSASRRGARTEAFF	TGCAGTGCTAGCAGAAGGGGCGCGAGGACTGAAGCTTTCTTT
TRBV11-2	NA	TRBJ2-7	NA	CASSLGGGMVGYEQYF	TGTGCCAGCAGCCTAGGGGGGGGAATGGTGGGGTACGAGCAGTACTTC
TRBV7-2	NA	TRBJ2-2	NA	CASSLVTRQLFF	TGTGCCAGCAGCTTAGTGACCCGTCAGCTGTTTTTT
TRBV20-1	NA	TRBJ1-5	few	CSANRGVDQPQHF	TGCAGTGCTAATCGCGGGGTAGATCAGCCCCAGCATTTT
TRBV2	NA	TRBJ2-7	few	CASFLDSQASYEQYF	TGTGCCAGCTTTTTAGACAGTCAGGCCTCCTACGAGCAGTACTTC
TRBV7-6	TRBD2	TRBJ2-3	NA	CASSLGLAGPYTDTQYF	TGTGCCAGCAGCTTAGGGCTAGCGGGCCCCTACACAGATACGCAGTATTTT
TRBV20-1	NA	TRBJ1-1	NA	CSVAALGQNTEAFF	TGCAGTGTCGCAGCCCTTGGACAGAACACTGAAGCTTTCTTT
TRBV5-1	NA	TRBJ1-4	NA	CASSTSGADYEKLFF	TGCGCCAGCAGCACCTCAGGGGCGGATTATGAAAAACTGTTTTTT
TRBV29-1	NA	TRBJ2-5	many	CSVVPGGRGETQYF	TGCAGCGTCGTACCCGGGGGGCGGGGGGAGACCCAGTACTTC
TRBV20-1	TRBD1	TRBJ2-7	NA	CSAYSGTGGDEQYF	TGCAGTGCTTATTCCGGGACAGGGGGCGACGAGCAGTACTTC
TRBV18	NA	TRBJ1-5	NA	CASSPLPLNSNQPQHF	TGTGCCAGCTCACCACTCCCACTTAATAGCAATCAGCCCCAGCATTTT
TRBV9	TRBD2	TRBJ2-1	NA	CASSVVPVGRVNEQFF	TGTGCCAGCAGCGTAGTCCCCGTGGGGAGGGTCAATGAGCAGTTCTTC
TRBV20-1	NA	TRBJ2-1	NA	CSARYREQFF	TGCAGTGCTAGATATCGTGAGCAGTTCTTC
TRBV5-1	NA	TRBJ2-7	NA	CASSLEQGWYEQYF	TGCGCCAGCAGCTTGGAGCAGGGGTGGTACGAGCAGTACTTC
TRBV5-1	TRBD1	TRBJ2-5	few	CASSLQTGRETQYF	TGCGCCAGCAGCTTACAGACAGGGCGGGAGACCCAGTACTTC
TRBV2	NA	TRBJ2-7	many	CASSRDKDEQYF	TGTGCCAGCAGTAGGGACAAGGACGAGCAGTACTTC
TRBV4-1	NA	TRBJ2-1	NA	CASQTQGGSYNEQFF	TGCGCCAGTCAGACTCAGGGGGGCTCCTACAATGAGCAGTTCTTC
TRBV4-3	NA	TRBJ2-7	few	CASSQDGGASYEQYF	TGCGCCAGCAGCCAAGATGGGGGGGCCTCCTACGAGCAGTACTTC
TRBV20-1	TRBD1	TRBJ2-7	many	CSARDSTGMTHEQYF	TGCAGTGCTAGAGATTCGACAGGGATGACCCACGAGCAGTACTTC
TRBV7-9	NA	TRBJ1-2	NA	CASSLGHSGYTF	TGTGCCAGCAGCCTCGGACACTCTGGCTACACCTTC
TRBV28	NA	TRBJ1-5	NA	CASSPTGLRTGNQPQHF	TGTGCCAGCAGTCCCACGGGGCTACGAACGGGGAATCAGCCCCAGCATTTT
TRBV2	NA	TRBJ1-2	NA	CASSDRGIVGYTF	TGTGCCAGCAGTGACAGGGGAATTGTTGGCTACACCTTC
TRBV5-1	NA	TRBJ2-1	once	CASSLGQGFNEQFF	TGCGCCAGCAGCTTAGGGCAGGGGTTCAATGAGCAGTTCTTC
TRBV5-1	NA	TRBJ1-6	few	CASSLEFQGGNSPLHF	TGCGCCAGCAGCTTGGAGTTCCAGGGCGGGAATTCACCCCTCCACTTT
TRBV3-1	NA	TRBJ1-2	NA	CASSQVSTYGYTF	TGTGCCAGCAGCCAAGTTAGCACCTATGGCTACACCTTC
TRBV18	NA	TRBJ1-2	few	CASSPDLTYGYTF	TGTGCCAGCTCACCCGACTTAACCTATGGCTACACCTTC
TRBV7-9	TRBD2	TRBJ2-5	few	CASSYPTGRGRETQYF	TGTGCCAGCAGCTACCCGACAGGCCGCGGGAGGGAGACCCAGTACTTC
TRBV5-1	NA	TRBJ2-7	few	CASSPGDFYSYEQYF	TGCGCCAGCAGCCCGGGGGACTTCTACTCCTACGAGCAGTACTTC
TRBV5-1	NA	TRBJ2-7	many	CASSLSRETNEQYF	TGCGCCAGCAGCTTGTCCAGGGAAACCAACGAGCAGTACTTC
TRBV5-1	NA	TRBJ2-2	NA	CASSLGDAANTGELFF	TGCGCCAGCAGCTTGGGCGATGCAGCGAACACCGGGGAGCTGTTTTTT
TRBV12-3/TRBV12-4	NA	TRBJ1-2	few	CAGRGRNYGYTF	TGTGCCGGCAGAGGACGGAACTATGGCTACACCTTC
TRBV5-1	NA	TRBJ1-1	NA	CASSTSPGANTEAFF	TGCGCCAGCAGCACCAGTCCGGGGGCGAACACTGAAGCTTTCTTT
TRBV20-1	NA	TRBJ2-2	few	CSASQVGRTGELFF	TGCAGTGCTAGCCAGGTGGGGAGGACCGGGGAGCTGTTTTTT